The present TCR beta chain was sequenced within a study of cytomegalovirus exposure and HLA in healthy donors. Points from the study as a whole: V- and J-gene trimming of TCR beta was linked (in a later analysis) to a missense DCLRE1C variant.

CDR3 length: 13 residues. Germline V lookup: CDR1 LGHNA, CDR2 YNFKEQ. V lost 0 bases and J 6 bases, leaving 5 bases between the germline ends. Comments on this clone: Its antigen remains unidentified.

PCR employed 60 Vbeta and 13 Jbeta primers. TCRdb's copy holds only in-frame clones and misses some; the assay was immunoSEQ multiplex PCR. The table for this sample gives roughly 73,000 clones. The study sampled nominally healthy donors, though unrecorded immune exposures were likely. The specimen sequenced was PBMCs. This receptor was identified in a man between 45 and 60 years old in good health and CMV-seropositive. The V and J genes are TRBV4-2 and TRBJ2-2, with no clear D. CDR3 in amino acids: CASSQDRAGELFF. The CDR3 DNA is TGTGCCAGCAGCCAAGATCGGGCCGGGGAGCTGTTTTTT.